Included here is one TCR beta chain sequence, with context. These data come from a study of blood T cell repertoires in COVID-19. About the study: Samples came from the United States, Italy and Spain, spanning acute and convalescent COVID-19. Nucleic acid was either cDNA or gDNA, and it came from T cells, B-cell-depleted T cells, or PBMCs.

Per the original methods: How many nucleated cells were present was estimated from reference gene primer amplification. TCRdb's table, derived via immunoSEQ multiplex PCR, lists solely in-frame clones and lacks some. V, J and clone size reflect that table, while D and trimming were determined from the DNA. The sample records 85,000 to 100,000 clones, less than 95% being singletons. Trimming cost V 0 bases and J 2 bases; bases outside gene matches: 7. The CDR3 consists of 15 residues. Per the germline V gene, CDR1 is GTSNPN and CDR2 is SVGIG (reference sequence). The clonotype originates from a man aged 55-75 years with acute or convalescent COVID-19. The genes are TRBV30 and TRBJ2-7, with 7 bases aligning to TRBD2. The specimen sequenced was peripheral blood. The CDR3 sequence is CAWSVRASGPYEQYV. DNA of the CDR3: TGTGCCTGGAGTGTACGGGCTAGCGGTCCCTACGAGCAGTACGTC.